Below, one TCR beta chain is given with its context. Its antigen is currently unknown. The junction differs from germline at one of its ends, possibly a read error. This entry belongs to a study of early T cells in non-severe SARS-CoV-2 infection. Study-wide points: Private and CD4 specificities were missed by VDJdb matching, skewed to anti-spike CD8.

Unique molecular identifiers (one per individual cDNA molecule) were attached. TCRdb fed the 5' RACE reads into MiXCR, producing one record per CDR3 protein. This table holds roughly 35,000 distinct CDR3 sequences, 6% to 8.5% found once. The CDR3 sequence is 15 residues long. CDR1 and CDR2 from the germline V gene are MNHEY and SVGAGI. The sequencing input was whole blood. The chain recombines TRBV6-5 with TRBJ2-2, with 7 nucleotides matching TRBD1. The receptor was derived from an adult who was a healthcare worker with PCR-confirmed SARS-CoV-2 infection or an uninfected control (not recorded which). The CDR3 protein is CASGYSGGTTGELFF. The CDR3 DNA reads TGTGCCAGCGGTTACTCAGGGGGTACCACCGGGGAGCTGTTTTTT.